These 27 T cell receptor beta chains were all obtained from the same sample, sequenced in a study of T cell responses to AZD1222 COVID-19 vaccine. The assay was immunoSEQ multiplex PCR, and TCRdb's table has in-frame clones only and misses some. Of around 50,000 clones in the sample, just over 85% were seen once. The source was peripheral blood, collected 28 days after the second AZD1222 dose. The receptors come from an adult who received the AZD1222 COVID-19 vaccine.

Points on this clone: This CDR3 is also generated by other DNA sequences in the sample. This CDR3 reads CASSPRQSYEQYF. The CDR3 nucleotides read TGTGCCAGCTCACCACGACAGTCCTACGAGCAGTACTTC. J is TRBJ2-7 and V is TRBV18; a possible D gene is TRBD1 (5 bases). In germline, CDR1 is KGHSH, CDR2 LQKENI. The CDR3 runs 13 residues. V lost 1 base and J lost 1, with 5 bases in between.

This chain connects TRBV5-4 to TRBJ2-1; tentative D call: TRBD2 (5 bases). This CDR3 contains 15 residues. V was clipped by 1 base and J by 10 bases, with 18 bases between them. Germline loops: CDR1 SGHNT, CDR2 YYREEE (reference sequence). This CDR3 is CASSLFGRATLEQFF. The CDR3 nucleotides read TGTGCCAGCAGCTTGTTCGGGCGGGCAACGTTGGAGCAGTTCTTC.

The J gene is TRBJ1-5, the V gene TRBV29-1; TRBD1 aligns across 10 bases. Looked up from germline, CDR1 is SQVTM and CDR2 is ANQGSEA. The CDR3 totals 15 residues. After removal of 6 bases from V and 7 bases from J, the junction contained 12 bases not matched to a gene. CDR3 DNA: TGCAGCGTCCTCGACGAGACAGGGGGCGGGCAGCCCCAGCATTTT. This sequence encodes CSVLDETGGGQPQHF. Looking up the rest from reference TRBV29-1 and TRBJ1-5 gives the full variable domain: SAVISQKPSRDICQRGTSLTIQCQVDSQVTMMFWYRQQPGQSLTLIATANQGSEATYESGFVIDKFPISRPNLTFSTLTVSNMSPEDSSIYLCSVLDETGGGQPQHFGDGTRLSIL.

The chain recombines TRBV9 with TRBJ2-7; 8 bases are a match to TRBD1. With V trimmed by 5 bases and J by 0 bases, 7 bases remained unmatched. The CDR3 covers 15 residues. The V gene's germline CDR1 is SGDLS and CDR2 YYNGEE. The CDR3, as DNA: TGTGCCAGCAGTCCTAGACAGGGGAGCTCCTACGAGCAGTACTTC. It is translated as CASSPRQGSSYEQYF.

The sample holds one count of this clone. J is TRBJ1-6 and V is TRBV28; 7 bases are shared with TRBD1. J gave up 5 bases and V 3 bases, and 1 base lay outside the gene matches. This CDR3 spans 14 amino acids. Germline CDR1 reads MDHEN; CDR2 reads SYDVKM. The CDR3 DNA reads as TGTGCCAGCAGTTTTCAGGGGGATAATTCACCCCTCCACTTT. Translating gives CASSFQGDNSPLHF.

The chain uses TRBV28 and TRBJ2-7; 9 positions agree with TRBD2. With 5 bases clipped from V and 5 bases from J, the junction kept 10 bases outside the gene matches. This CDR3 spans 15 amino acids. CDR1 and CDR2 from the germline V gene are MDHEN and SYDVKM. The CDR3 protein is CASSRPISGSNEQYF. The CDR3 DNA sequence: TGTGCCAGCAGTCGACCTATTAGCGGGAGCAACGAGCAGTACTTC.

The V and J genes are TRBV7-3 and TRBJ2-1; 7 bases map to TRBD2. Germline V gives CDR1 SGHTA, CDR2 FQGTGA. This CDR3 contains 14 residues. Unmatched junction bases numbered 9, after V lost 4 bases and J lost 9 bases. The CDR3 sequence is CASSSLGGLGEQFF. In DNA, the CDR3 is TGTGCCAGCAGCTCCCTCGGGGGGTTGGGTGAGCAGTTCTTC.

The genes are TRBV19 and TRBJ1-5, with TRBD1 identical over 7 bases. V shed 3 bases and J 3 bases; nucleotides not matched to a gene: 5. Per the germline V gene, CDR1 is LNHDA and CDR2 is SQIVND (reference sequence). This CDR3 spans 15 amino acids. The chain's CDR3 is CASSIPTGNNQPQHF. The DNA of the CDR3 is TGTGCCAGTAGTATCCCGACAGGGAACAATCAGCCCCAGCATTTT.

The chain recombines TRBV19 with TRBJ2-3, with D perhaps being TRBD1 or TRBD2 (5 bases each). CDR1 is LNHDA and CDR2 is SQIVND in the germline V gene (reference sequence). V was trimmed by 4 bases and J by 4 bases, leaving 15 bases between them. This CDR3 has 15 amino acids. The CDR3 DNA follows: TGTGCCAGTAGTAAGGGGCGGGCTAGGGCAGATACGCAGTATTTT. It translates to CASSKGRARADTQYF.

The rearrangement uses TRBV7-3 and TRBJ1-1; possibly TRBD1 for D (5 bases). This CDR3 is built from 15 residues. The V gene's germline CDR1 is SGHTA and CDR2 FQGTGA. Trimming removed 0 bases at V and 5 bases at J, with 13 bases between. CDR3 nucleotides: TGTGCCAGCAGCTTAACGTCTGGGGGTGGAACTGAAGCTTTCTTT. It translates to CASSLTSGGGTEAFF.

The chain is built from TRBV19 and TRBJ1-6, with a tentative D call TRBD1 (6 bases). The CDR3 is 16 residues long. CDR1 is LNHDA, CDR2 SQIVND, per germline (reference sequence). V was pared by 0 bases and J by 10 bases, with 16 bases between. The CDR3 sequence: CASSIDRRQASSPLHF. The CDR3 DNA sequence: TGTGCCAGTAGTATAGATCGCCGACAGGCGTCCTCACCCCTCCACTTT.

This CDR3 is CASSHGQTYEQYF. The CDR3 coding sequence is TGCGCCAGCAGCCATGGACAGACCTACGAGCAGTACTTC. The gene calls are TRBV5-1 and TRBJ2-7, with a possible D match to TRBD1 (6 bases). V shed 4 bases and J shed 2 bases, with 10 bases lying between them. This CDR3 is built from 13 residues. The germline gives CDR1 SGHRS, CDR2 YFSETQ.

The rearrangement joins TRBV7-3 to TRBJ2-1; 10 bases agree with TRBD1. The CDR3 is 15 amino acids. In germline, CDR1 is SGHTA, CDR2 FQGTGA. V was clipped by 1 base and J by 10 bases; unmatched bases: 7. The DNA of the CDR3 is TGTGCCAGCAGCTTAAATTGGGGACAGGGGAACGAGCAGTTCTTC. Encoded protein: CASSLNWGQGNEQFF. Combining the CDR3 with reference TRBV7-3 and TRBJ2-1 gives the whole variable domain GAGVSQTPSNKVTEKGKYVELRCDPISGHTALYWYRQSLGQGPEFLIYFQGTGAADDSGLPNDRFFAVRPEGSVSTLKIQRTERGDSAVYLCASSLNWGQGNEQFFGPGTRLTVL.

V usage is TRBV4-2 and J usage is TRBJ1-2, with D hard to call. The germline V and J ends were trimmed by 3 bases and 0 bases, with 11 bases remaining between them. Germline assignment: CDR1 LGHNA and CDR2 YNFKEQ. The CDR3 spans 15 residues. The CDR3 region is CASSQEDNTNYGYTF. The CDR3 DNA is TGTGCCAGCAGCCAGGAAGACAACACTAACTATGGCTACACCTTC.

Of note for this clone: Other DNA sequences in this sample translate to the same CDR3. The V gene is TRBV12-3 or TRBV12-4, the J gene TRBJ1-1; D gene unclear. The CDR3 is made up of 13 amino acids. The ends were cut back, 3 bases at V and 1 base at J, with 6 bases in the middle. The CDR3 protein is CASSFNPNTEAFF. The CDR3 DNA follows: TGTGCCAGCAGTTTTAACCCGAACACTGAAGCTTTCTTT.

CDR3 sequence: CASSSMGGLDGNTIYF. The CDR3 DNA reads as TGTGCCAGCAGTTCCATGGGGGGACTAGATGGAAACACCATATATTTT. This chain joins TRBV6-5 and TRBJ1-3, with D perhaps matching TRBD1 (5 bases). Germline V CDR1 and CDR2: MNHEY, SVGAGI. Between the trimmed V and J ends, which lost 4 bases and 3 bases, there was a span of 16 bases. The CDR3 loop spans 16 amino acids.

The V gene is TRBV18, the J gene TRBJ2-2, with D perhaps matching TRBD1 (5 bases). From germline, CDR1 is KGHSH and CDR2 LQKENI. Trimming took off 4 bases at V and 2 bases at J, with 14 bases between the two ends. CDR3 length: 16 amino acids. Here the CDR3 reads CASSLTGTTNTGELFF. The CDR3 bases are TGTGCCAGCTCACTTACAGGAACTACAAACACCGGGGAGCTGTTTTTT.

The chain recombines TRBV7-2 with TRBJ2-7; the D is unclear. Germline values: CDR1 SGHTA, CDR2 FQGNSA. This CDR3 has 14 amino acids. V lost 3 bases and J lost 2, with 11 bases in between. The CDR3 DNA reads as TGTGCCAGCAGCTTCTACCCGGGTCCCTACGAGCAGTACTTC. Translation gives CASSFYPGPYEQYF.

The gene calls are TRBV29-1 and TRBJ2-7; unclear D gene. The CDR3 is 12 residues long. Germline CDR1 is SQVTM and CDR2 is ANQGSEA. V lost 0 bases, J lost 6 bases, and 9 bases lay in between. CDR3 sequence: CSVEDFDGEQYF. Here the CDR3 DNA reads TGCAGCGTTGAAGATTTCGATGGCGAGCAGTACTTC.

The chain couples TRBV30 to TRBJ1-5, with TRBD1 matching 9 bases. Germline V gene sequence: CDR1 GTSNPN, CDR2 SVGIG (reference sequence). The CDR3 has 13 amino acids. J gave up 5 bases and V 5 bases, and 4 bases lay outside the gene matches. CDR3 DNA sequence: TGTGCCTGGGGACAGGGGCGGGATCAGCCCCAGCATTTT. It is translated as CAWGQGRDQPQHF.

The chain combines TRBV7-3 with TRBJ1-1; TRBD1 might be the D (5 bases). The CDR3 sequence is 15 residues long. Germline V lookup: CDR1 SGHTA, CDR2 FQGTGA. The germline V and J ends were trimmed by 5 bases and 1 base, with 14 bases remaining between them. In DNA form, the CDR3 reads TGTGCCAGCAGCCCGACAGCGAACTGGAACACTGAAGCTTTCTTT. It specifies CASSPTANWNTEAFF.

This clone has just a few counts. V and J are TRBV27 and TRBJ1-2; possible D gene TRBD1, 6 bases. The CDR3 has 13 amino acids. The V gene's germline CDR1 is MNHEY and CDR2 SMNVEV (reference sequence). V was trimmed by 5 bases and J by 4 bases, leaving 11 bases between them. CDR3 in amino acids: CASSKDRTYGYTF. The CDR3 nucleotides read TGTGCCAGCAGTAAAGACAGGACCTATGGCTACACCTTC.

This chain joins TRBV11-3 and TRBJ2-3, with a tentative D call TRBD2 (5 bases). The V end lost 1 base, the J end lost 0 bases, and 11 bases lay between the germline ends. Per the germline V gene, CDR1 is SGHNT and CDR2 is YENEEA. The CDR3 length is 16 residues. CDR3 in DNA: TGTGCCAGCAGCTTAGGCGGGCGGGTTAGCACAGATACGCAGTATTTT. Translated, it gives CASSLGGRVSTDTQYF.

The sample holds a few counts of this clone. This rearrangement joins TRBV7-9 to TRBJ2-1; 8 bases line up with TRBD2. Germline trimming cut 3 bases from V and 3 bases from J; bases unmatched to any gene: 4. Germline V gives CDR1 SEHNR, CDR2 FQNEAQ (reference sequence). This CDR3 comprises 15 residues. DNA of the CDR3: TGTGCCAGCAGCTTGACGGGAGGGAGCTACAATGAGCAGTTCTTC. Translated: CASSLTGGSYNEQFF.

The rearrangement joins TRBV29-1 to TRBJ2-5; 8 nucleotides agree with TRBD2. Germline CDR1 SQVTM, CDR2 ANQGSEA. This CDR3 comprises 14 residues. The V segment lost 3 bases and the J segment 5 bases; nucleotides outside the gene matches: 8. The CDR3 DNA follows: TGCAGCGTTGATCGGGGGGGCTCAACGGAGACCCAGTACTTC. The encoded protein is CSVDRGGSTETQYF. Filled out from reference TRBV29-1 and TRBJ2-5, the complete variable domain reads SAVISQKPSRDICQRGTSLTIQCQVDSQVTMMFWYRQQPGQSLTLIATANQGSEATYESGFVIDKFPISRPNLTFSTLTVSNMSPEDSSIYLCSVDRGGSTETQYFGPGTRLLVL.

The chain recombines TRBV2 with TRBJ2-2, with TRBD2 matching 14 bases. Trimming took 8 bases from V and 6 from J; bases not matched to a gene: 17. The CDR3 length is 19 residues. CDR1 and CDR2 (germline): SNHLY, FYNNEI. CDR3 in DNA: TGTGCCAGCTCTAGCGGGACTAGCGGGAGCAAATTACGGGCCGGGGAGCTGTTTTTT. Translated: CASSSGTSGSKLRAGELFF.

This clone came up a few times. The V gene is TRBV10-3, the J gene TRBJ1-2, with D possibly matching TRBD1 (5 bases). CDR3 length equals 14 residues. Germline assignment: CDR1 ENHRY and CDR2 SYGVKD. With 4 bases removed from V and 8 bases from J, the gap between germline ends came to 17 bases. The CDR3 bases are TGTGCCATCAGTGCATATGGTGGTAGGGGAGGCTACACCTTC. It codes for CAISAYGGRGGYTF.